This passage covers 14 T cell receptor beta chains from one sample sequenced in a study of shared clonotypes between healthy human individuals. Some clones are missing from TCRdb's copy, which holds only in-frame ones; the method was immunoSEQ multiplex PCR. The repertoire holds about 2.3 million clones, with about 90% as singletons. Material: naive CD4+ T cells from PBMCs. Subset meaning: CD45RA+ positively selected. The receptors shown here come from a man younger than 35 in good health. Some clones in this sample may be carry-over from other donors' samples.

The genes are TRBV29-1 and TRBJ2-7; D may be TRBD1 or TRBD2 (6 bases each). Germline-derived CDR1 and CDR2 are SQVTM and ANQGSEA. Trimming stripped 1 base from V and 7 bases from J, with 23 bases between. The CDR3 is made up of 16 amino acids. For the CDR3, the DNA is TGCAGCGTTGAAGGACACTCCGGGACATGGGGGGTGGAGCAGTACTTC. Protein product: CSVEGHSGTWGVEQYF.

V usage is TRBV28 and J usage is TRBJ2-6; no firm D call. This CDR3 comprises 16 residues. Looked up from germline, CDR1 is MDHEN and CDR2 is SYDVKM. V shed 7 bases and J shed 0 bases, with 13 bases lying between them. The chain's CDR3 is CASTAPWDSGANVLTF. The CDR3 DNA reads TGTGCCAGCACCGCGCCCTGGGACTCTGGGGCCAACGTCCTGACTTTC.

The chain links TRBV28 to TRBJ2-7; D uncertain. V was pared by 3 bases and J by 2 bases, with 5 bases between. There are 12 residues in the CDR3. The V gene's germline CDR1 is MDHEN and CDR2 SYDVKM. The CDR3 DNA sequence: TGTGCCAGCAGTTTCCACACCTACGAGCAGTACTTC. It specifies CASSFHTYEQYF. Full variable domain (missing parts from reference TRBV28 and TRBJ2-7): DVKVTQSSRYLVKRTGEKVFLECVQDMDHENMFWYRQDPGLGLRLIYFSYDVKMKEKGDIPEGYSVSREKKERFSLILESASTNQTSMYLCASSFHTYEQYFGPGTRLTVT.

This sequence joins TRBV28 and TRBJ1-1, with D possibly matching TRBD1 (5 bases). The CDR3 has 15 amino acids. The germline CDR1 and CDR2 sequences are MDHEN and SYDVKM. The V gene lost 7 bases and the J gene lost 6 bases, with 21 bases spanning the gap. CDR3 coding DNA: TGTGCCAGCAAGTTTACCGGGACCGCAGGCGCTGAAGCTTTCTTT. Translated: CASKFTGTAGAEAFF.

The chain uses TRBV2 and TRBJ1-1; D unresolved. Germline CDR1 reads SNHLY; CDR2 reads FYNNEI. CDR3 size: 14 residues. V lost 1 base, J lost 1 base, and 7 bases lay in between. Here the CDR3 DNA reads TGTGCCAGCAGTGAAGAGGGATCGAACACTGAAGCTTTCTTT. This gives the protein CASSEEGSNTEAFF.

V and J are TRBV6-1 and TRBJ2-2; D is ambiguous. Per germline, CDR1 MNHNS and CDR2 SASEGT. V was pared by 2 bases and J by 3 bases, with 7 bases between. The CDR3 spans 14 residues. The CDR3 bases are TGTGCCAGCAGTGAAAAGGCCCACACCGGGGAGCTGTTTTTT. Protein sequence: CASSEKAHTGELFF.

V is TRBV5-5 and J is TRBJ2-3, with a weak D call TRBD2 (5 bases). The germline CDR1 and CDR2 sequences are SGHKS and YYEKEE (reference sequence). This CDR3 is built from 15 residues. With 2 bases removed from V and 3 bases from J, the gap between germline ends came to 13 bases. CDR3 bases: TGTGCCAGCAGCTTAGCGGTTTTGGGGACAGATACGCAGTATTTT. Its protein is CASSLAVLGTDTQYF. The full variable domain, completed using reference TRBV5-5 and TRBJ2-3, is DAGVTQSPTHLIKTRGQQVTLRCSPISGHKSVSWYQQVLGQGPQFIFQYYEKEERGRGNFPDRFSARQFPNYSSELNVNALLLGDSALYLCASSLAVLGTDTQYFGPGTRLTVL.

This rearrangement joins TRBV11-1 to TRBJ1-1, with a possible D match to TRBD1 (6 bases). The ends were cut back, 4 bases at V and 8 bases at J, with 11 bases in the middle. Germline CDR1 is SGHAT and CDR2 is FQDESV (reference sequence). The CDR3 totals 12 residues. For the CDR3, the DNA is TGTGCCAGCAGCTCTTACAGGGAGGAAGCTTTCTTT. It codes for CASSSYREEAFF. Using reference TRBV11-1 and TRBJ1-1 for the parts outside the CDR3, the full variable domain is EAEVAQSPRYKITEKSQAVAFWCDPISGHATLYWYRQILGQGPELLVQFQDESVVDDSQLPKDRFSAERLKGVDSTLKIQPAELGDSAMYLCASSSYREEAFFGQGTRLTVV.

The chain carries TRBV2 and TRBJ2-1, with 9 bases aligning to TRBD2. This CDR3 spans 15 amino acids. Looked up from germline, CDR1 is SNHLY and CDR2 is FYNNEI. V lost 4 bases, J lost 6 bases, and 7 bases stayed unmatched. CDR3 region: CASSVGRGGPNEQFF. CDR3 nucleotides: TGTGCCAGCAGTGTTGGGCGGGGGGGGCCCAATGAGCAGTTCTTC. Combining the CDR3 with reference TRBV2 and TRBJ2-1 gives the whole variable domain EPEVTQTPSHQVTQMGQEVILRCVPISNHLYFYWYRQILGQKVEFLVSFYNNEISEKSEIFDDQFSVERPDGSNFTLKIRSTKLEDSAMYFCASSVGRGGPNEQFFGPGTRLTVL.

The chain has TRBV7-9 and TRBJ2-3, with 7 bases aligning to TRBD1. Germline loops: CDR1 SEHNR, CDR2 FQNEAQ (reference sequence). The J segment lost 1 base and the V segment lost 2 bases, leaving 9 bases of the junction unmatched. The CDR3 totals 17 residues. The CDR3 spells CASSLSRTGRRTDTQYF. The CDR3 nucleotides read TGTGCCAGCAGCTTATCCAGGACAGGTCGGCGCACAGATACGCAGTATTTT.

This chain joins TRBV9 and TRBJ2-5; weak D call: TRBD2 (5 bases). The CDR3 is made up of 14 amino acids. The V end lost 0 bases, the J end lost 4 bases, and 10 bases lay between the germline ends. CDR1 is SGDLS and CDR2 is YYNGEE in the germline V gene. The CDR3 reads CASSVEWAGETQYF. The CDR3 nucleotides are TGTGCCAGCAGCGTAGAGTGGGCGGGAGAGACCCAGTACTTC. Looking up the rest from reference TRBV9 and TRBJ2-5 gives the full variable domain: DSGVTQTPKHLITATGQRVTLRCSPRSGDLSVYWYQQSLDQGLQFLIQYYNGEERAKGNILERFSAQQFPDLHSELNLSSLELGDSALYFCASSVEWAGETQYFGPGTRLLVL.

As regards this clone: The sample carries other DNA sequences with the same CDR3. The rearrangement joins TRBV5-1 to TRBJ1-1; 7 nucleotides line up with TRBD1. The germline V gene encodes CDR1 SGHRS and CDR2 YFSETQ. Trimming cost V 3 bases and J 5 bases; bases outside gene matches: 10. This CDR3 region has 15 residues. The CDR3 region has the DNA TGCGCCAGCAGCTACCGACAGGGCGGGGGAACTGAAGCTTTCTTT. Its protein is CASSYRQGGGTEAFF.

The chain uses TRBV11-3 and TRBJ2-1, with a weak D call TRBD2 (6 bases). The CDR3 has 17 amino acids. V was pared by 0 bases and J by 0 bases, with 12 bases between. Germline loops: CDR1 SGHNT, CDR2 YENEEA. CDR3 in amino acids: CASSLDGGATSYNEQFF. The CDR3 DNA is TGTGCCAGCAGCTTAGACGGAGGGGCTACCTCCTACAATGAGCAGTTCTTC.

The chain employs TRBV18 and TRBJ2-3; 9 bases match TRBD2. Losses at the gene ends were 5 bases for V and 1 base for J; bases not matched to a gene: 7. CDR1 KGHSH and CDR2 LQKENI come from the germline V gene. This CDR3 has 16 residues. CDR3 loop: CASSTSRTSGTDTQYF. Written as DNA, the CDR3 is TGTGCCAGCTCAACCAGTAGGACTAGCGGCACAGATACGCAGTATTTT.